This paragraph covers one TCR beta chain sequence. Clones were read by immunoSEQ multiplex PCR, and TCRdb kept only the in-frame ones, dropping some. The table records under 250,000 clones, more than 75% of them present only once. The data were obtained in a study of blood T cell repertoires in COVID-19. Study overall: From the United States, Italy and Spain came samples of acute and convalescent COVID-19. T cells, B-cell-depleted T cells, or PBMCs provided the cDNA or gDNA that served as material.

The CDR3 consists of 15 residues. CDR1 and CDR2 from the germline V gene are SEHNR and FQNEAQ (reference sequence). V trimming: 4 bases; J trimming: 5 bases; junction bases outside the gene matches: 6. The rearrangement uses TRBV7-9 and TRBJ2-7; TRBD2 matches at 12 bases. The sequencing input was peripheral blood. This TCR derives from a man aged 50-59 years with COVID-19, enrolled during active disease. The CDR3 coding sequence is TGTGCCAGCAGCTCCCCCGGACTAGCGGGAAACGAGCAGTACTTC. Protein sequence: CASSSPGLAGNEQYF.